This T cell receptor (beta chain) stems from a study of CD8 T cells in Susac syndrome. The multiple sclerosis control group was made up of treatment-naive patients with stable or active relapsing-remitting disease. Random hexamers were used to reverse transcribe about 0.45 to 1 ug of RNA. Each CDR3 protein is one row after TCRdb ran MiXCR on the immunoSEQ multiplex PCR reads. Of 250,000 to 300,000 distinct CDR3 sequences listed, about 85% were seen once; the top ten hold approximately 0.11%. Germline V gene lookup returns CDR1 MGHRA and CDR2 YSYEKL. The CDR3 covers 17 residues. V shed 3 bases, J shed 7 bases, and the junction held 14 bases outside the gene matches.

The origin of this receptor is a human donor with multiple sclerosis. Input material: CD8+ T cells from PBMCs. This sequence joins TRBV4-1 and TRBJ2-1; TRBD2 matches at 8 bases. The DNA of the CDR3 is TGCGCCAGCAGCCACCTCCCGCGGGAGGCCATGAAAAATGAGCAGTTCTTC. Protein: CASSHLPREAMKNEQFF.